The subject of this entry is one TCR beta chain. CDR1 is LNHDA and CDR2 is SQIVND in the germline V gene (reference sequence). The CDR3 is 14 residues long. V dropped 6 bases and J dropped 4; count of bases not matched to a gene: 6. This sample stems from a study of OX40 agonist ivuxolimab in advanced cancers. Profiled with immunoSEQ multiplex PCR; TCRdb holds only in-frame clones, not every one. The sample holds about 100,000 clones, 90% seen once. This receptor was identified in an adult with an advanced solid tumor such as melanoma, head and neck, liver or kidney cancer. The chain has TRBV19 and TRBJ1-5, with 7 bases matching TRBD1. The sample here was CD4+ or CD8+ T cells sorted from blood, taken in a trial of the OX40 agonist ivuxolimab. CDR3 loop: CASRGQSGNQPQHF. CDR3 coding DNA: TGTGCCAGTAGGGGACAGTCAGGTAATCAGCCCCAGCATTTT.